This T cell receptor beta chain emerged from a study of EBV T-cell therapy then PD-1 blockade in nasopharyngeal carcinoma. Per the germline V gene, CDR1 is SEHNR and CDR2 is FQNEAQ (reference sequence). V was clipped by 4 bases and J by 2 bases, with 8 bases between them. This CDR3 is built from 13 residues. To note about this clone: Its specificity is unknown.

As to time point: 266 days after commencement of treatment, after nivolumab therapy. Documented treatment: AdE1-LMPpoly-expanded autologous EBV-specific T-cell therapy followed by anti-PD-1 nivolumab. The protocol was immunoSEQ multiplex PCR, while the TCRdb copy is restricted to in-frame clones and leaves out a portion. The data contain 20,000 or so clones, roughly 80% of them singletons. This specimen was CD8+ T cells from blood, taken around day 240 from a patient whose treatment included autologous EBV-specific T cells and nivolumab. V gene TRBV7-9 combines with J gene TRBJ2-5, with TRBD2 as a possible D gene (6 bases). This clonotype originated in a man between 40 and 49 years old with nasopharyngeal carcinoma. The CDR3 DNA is TGTGCCAGCAGCTCGGGAGTACAAGAGACCCAGTACTTC. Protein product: CASSSGVQETQYF.